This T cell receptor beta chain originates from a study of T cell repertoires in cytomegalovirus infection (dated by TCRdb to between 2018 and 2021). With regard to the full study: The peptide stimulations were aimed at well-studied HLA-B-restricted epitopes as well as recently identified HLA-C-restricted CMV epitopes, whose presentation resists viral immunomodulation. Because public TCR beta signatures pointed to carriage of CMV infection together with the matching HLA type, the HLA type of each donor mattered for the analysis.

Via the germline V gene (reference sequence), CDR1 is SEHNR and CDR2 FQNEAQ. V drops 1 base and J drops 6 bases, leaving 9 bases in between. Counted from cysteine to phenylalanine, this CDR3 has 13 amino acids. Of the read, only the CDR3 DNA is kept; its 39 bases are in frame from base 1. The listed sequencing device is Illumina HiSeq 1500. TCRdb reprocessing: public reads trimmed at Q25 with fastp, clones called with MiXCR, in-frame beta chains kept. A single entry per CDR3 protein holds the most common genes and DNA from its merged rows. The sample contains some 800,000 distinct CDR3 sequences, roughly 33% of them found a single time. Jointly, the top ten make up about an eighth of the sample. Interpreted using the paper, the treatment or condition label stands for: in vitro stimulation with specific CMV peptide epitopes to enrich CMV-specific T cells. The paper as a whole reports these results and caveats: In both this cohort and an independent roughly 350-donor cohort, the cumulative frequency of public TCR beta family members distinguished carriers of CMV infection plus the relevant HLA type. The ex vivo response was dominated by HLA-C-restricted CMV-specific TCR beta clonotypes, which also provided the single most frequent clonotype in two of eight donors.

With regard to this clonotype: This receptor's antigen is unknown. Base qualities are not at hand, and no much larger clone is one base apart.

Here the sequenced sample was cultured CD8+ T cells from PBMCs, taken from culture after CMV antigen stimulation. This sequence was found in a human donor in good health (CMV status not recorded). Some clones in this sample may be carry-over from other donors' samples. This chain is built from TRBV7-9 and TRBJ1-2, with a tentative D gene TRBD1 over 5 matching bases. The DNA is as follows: TGTGCCAGCAGCTTAGGAGGGGACCATGGCTACACCTTC. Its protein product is CASSLGGDHGYTF.